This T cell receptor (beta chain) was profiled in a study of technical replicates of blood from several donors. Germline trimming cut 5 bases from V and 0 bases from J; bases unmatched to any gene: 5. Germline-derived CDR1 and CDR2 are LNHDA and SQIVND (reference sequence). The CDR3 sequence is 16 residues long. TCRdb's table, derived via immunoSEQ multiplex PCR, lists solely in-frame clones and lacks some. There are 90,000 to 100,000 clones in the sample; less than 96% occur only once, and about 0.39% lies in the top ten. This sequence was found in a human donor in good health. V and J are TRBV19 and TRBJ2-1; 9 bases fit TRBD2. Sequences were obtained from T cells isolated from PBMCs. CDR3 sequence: CASSPLAGLSYNEQFF. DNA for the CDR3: TGTGCCAGTAGTCCCCTAGCGGGGCTCTCCTACAATGAGCAGTTCTTC.